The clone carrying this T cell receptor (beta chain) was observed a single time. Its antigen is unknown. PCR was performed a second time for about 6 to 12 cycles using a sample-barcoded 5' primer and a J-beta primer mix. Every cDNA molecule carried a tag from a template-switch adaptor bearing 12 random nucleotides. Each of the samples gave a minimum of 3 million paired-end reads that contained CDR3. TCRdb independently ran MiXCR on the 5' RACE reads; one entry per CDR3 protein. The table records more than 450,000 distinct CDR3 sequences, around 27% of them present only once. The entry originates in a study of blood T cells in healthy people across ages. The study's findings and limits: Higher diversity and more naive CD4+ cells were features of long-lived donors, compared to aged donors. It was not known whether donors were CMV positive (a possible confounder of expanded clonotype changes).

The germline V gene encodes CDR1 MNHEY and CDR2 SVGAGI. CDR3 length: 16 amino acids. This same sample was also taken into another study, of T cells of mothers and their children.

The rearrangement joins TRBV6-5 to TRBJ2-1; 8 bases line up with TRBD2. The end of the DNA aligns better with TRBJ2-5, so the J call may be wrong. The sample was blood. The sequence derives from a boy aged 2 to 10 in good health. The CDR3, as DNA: TGTGCCAGCAGTTACTCCCAGGCGGGAGGCGTGGGGACCCAGTACTTC. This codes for CASSYSQAGGVGTQYF.